Each of the 24 T cell receptor beta chains below was sequenced from the same sample in a study of blood T cell repertoires in COVID-19. Assay used: immunoSEQ multiplex PCR; TCRdb lists only in-frame clones, some missing. The sample includes some 390,000 clones, 80% to 90% of them seen just once. Sequencing input: PBMCs or T cells enriched from blood (not recorded which). Receptors originate from a young man who had recovered from COVID-19.

The chain employs TRBV7-9 and TRBJ2-5; weak D call: TRBD1 (6 bases). The germline CDR1 and CDR2 sequences are SEHNR and FQNEAQ (reference sequence). The CDR3 runs to 15 residues. Trimming removed 0 bases at V and 0 bases at J, with 8 bases between. The CDR3 spells CASSLAQGNQETQYF. The CDR3 DNA is TGTGCCAGCAGCTTAGCACAGGGCAACCAAGAGACCCAGTACTTC.

The chain combines TRBV6-2 or TRBV6-3 with TRBJ2-3; TRBD2 aligns across 8 bases. V lost 6 bases and J lost 3; bases outside the gene matches: 8. Germline-derived CDR1 and CDR2 are MNHEY and SVGEGT. CDR3 size: 15 residues. The CDR3 loop is CASSARGGRTDTQYF. The CDR3 region has the DNA TGTGCCAGCAGCGCACGGGGCGGGAGGACAGATACGCAGTATTTT.

The count of this clone is one. The chain uses TRBV3-1 (or the pseudogene TRBV3-2) and TRBJ2-7; perhaps TRBD1 as D (6 bases). This CDR3 spans 17 amino acids. The V gene's germline CDR1 is LGHDT and CDR2 YNNKEL (reference sequence). Trimming removed 1 base from V and 7 bases from J, with 23 bases in between. CDR3 residues: CASSQVLSLGHSAEQYF. The CDR3 bases are TGTGCCAGCAGCCAAGTTTTGTCGCTGGGACACTCCGCGGAGCAGTACTTC.

This clone was detected a few times. The V call is TRBV6-5, the J call TRBJ1-5; 9 bases align to TRBD1. The CDR3 has 15 amino acids. The germline V gene encodes CDR1 MNHEY and CDR2 SVGAGI. J lost 5 bases, V lost 6 bases, and 8 bases had no gene match. The CDR3 here is CASRPLTGGDQPQHF. The CDR3 DNA sequence: TGTGCCAGCAGACCATTAACAGGGGGCGATCAGCCCCAGCATTTT.

The rearrangement uses TRBV5-1 and TRBJ1-2; 8 bases agree with TRBD1. The CDR3 is 15 residues long. J was trimmed by 1 base and V by 2 bases; bases with no gene match: 4. From germline, CDR1 is SGHRS and CDR2 YFSETQ. CDR3 protein: CASSLQTGVNYGYTF. DNA of the CDR3: TGCGCCAGCAGCTTACAGACAGGGGTTAACTATGGCTACACCTTC.

The rearrangement joins TRBV18 to TRBJ2-7; 7 bases agree with TRBD2. Trimming at V came to 5 bases and at J to 6 bases, leaving 7 bases not matched to a gene. The CDR3 length is 13 residues. Germline-derived CDR1 and CDR2 are KGHSH and LQKENI. The CDR3 reads CASSSRDYGEQYF. CDR3 coding DNA: TGTGCCAGCTCATCAAGGGACTACGGCGAGCAGTACTTC.

V usage is TRBV19 and J usage is TRBJ1-5, with 7 positions matching TRBD1. The V gene's germline CDR1 is LNHDA and CDR2 SQIVND (reference sequence). The junction had 3 bases not matched to a gene; V was cut back by 7 bases and J by 3 bases. CDR3 length: 13 residues. CDR3 residues: CASKTGNNQPQHF. CDR3 bases: TGTGCCAGTAAGACAGGGAACAATCAGCCCCAGCATTTT.

This clone came up once. V is TRBV5-4 and J is TRBJ1-6; TRBD1 aligns across 7 bases. Germline-derived CDR1 and CDR2 are SGHNT and YYREEE (reference sequence). CDR3 size: 16 residues. J lost 7 bases, V lost 1 base, and 8 bases had no gene match. The CDR3 loop reads CASSLSPGTVNSPLHF. The CDR3 DNA reads as TGTGCCAGCAGCTTGAGCCCCGGGACAGTCAATTCACCCCTCCACTTT.

The chain combines TRBV30 with TRBJ1-4; 9 bases fit TRBD1. The CDR3 extends over 14 amino acids. In germline, CDR1 is GTSNPN, CDR2 SVGIG (reference sequence). The V segment lost 2 bases and the J segment 7 bases; nucleotides outside the gene matches: 5. CDR3 DNA sequence: TGTGCCTGGAGTTTTACAGGGGGCGGTGAAAAACTGTTTTTT. As protein: CAWSFTGGGEKLFF.

The DNA of the CDR3 is TGCGCCAGCAGCTCAGCGGCCAATAATATATACGAGCAGTACTTC. Its translation: CASSSAANNIYEQYF. This chain uses TRBV5-1 with TRBJ2-7; tentative D call: TRBD2 (5 bases). This CDR3 contains 15 residues. Deletions cut 3 bases from V and 4 bases from J, with 17 bases between. Germline lookup yields CDR1 SGHRS and CDR2 YFSETQ. The full variable domain, with the rest looked up from reference TRBV5-1 and TRBJ2-7, is KAGVTQTPRYLIKTRGQQVTLSCSPISGHRSVSWYQQTPGQGLQFLFEYFSETQRNKGNFPGRFSGRQFSNSRSEMNVSTLELGDSALYLCASSSAANNIYEQYFGPGTRLTVT.

The J gene is TRBJ1-2, the V gene TRBV7-9; possible D gene TRBD1, 6 bases. The CDR3 loop spans 14 amino acids. CDR1 SEHNR and CDR2 FQNEAQ come from the germline V gene (reference sequence). V was clipped by 6 bases and J by 4 bases, with 15 bases between them. The CDR3 coding sequence is TGTGCCAGCAGTTTCTCAGGGGAGAGCTATGGCTACACCTTC. Protein product: CASSFSGESYGYTF. Full variable domain (outside the CDR3, taken from reference TRBV7-9 and TRBJ1-2): DTGVSQNPRHKITKRGQNVTFRCDPISEHNRLYWYRQTLGQGPEFLTYFQNEAQLEKSRLLSDRFSAERPKGSFSTLEIQRTEQGDSAMYLCASSFSGESYGYTFGSGTRLTVV.

The chain joins TRBV4-1 to TRBJ2-1; 7 nucleotides align to TRBD2. Germline values: CDR1 MGHRA, CDR2 YSYEKL. The V gene end was trimmed by 0 bases and the J gene end by 6 bases; junction bases not matched to a gene: 2. The CDR3 spans 14 residues. The CDR3 nucleotides are TGCGCCAGCAGCCAAGATGGGGGGGTCAATGAGCAGTTCTTC. Protein sequence: CASSQDGGVNEQFF.

The genes are TRBV21-1 and TRBJ2-7; the table assigns TRBD1, which was not confirmed against the DNA. TRBV21-1 has pseudogene status. The CDR3 covers 15 residues. The CDR3 nucleotides read TGTGCCAGCAGCAAGGGACAGGGAAAGGGCTACGAGCAGTACTTC. Amino acid sequence: CASSKGQGKGYEQYF.

V usage is TRBV30 and J usage is TRBJ1-5, with 7 bases lining up with TRBD1. The CDR3 runs 13 residues. CDR1 and CDR2 from the germline V gene are GTSNPN and SVGIG (reference sequence). Trimming took 4 bases from V and 6 from J; bases not matched to a gene: 6. CDR3 in DNA: TGTGCCTGGAATGGGGCAGGGGGTCAGCCCCAGCATTTT. This codes for CAWNGAGGQPQHF.

This clone was counted a single time. The chain couples TRBV27 to TRBJ2-3; possibly TRBD2 for D (5 bases). V lost 5 bases, J lost 10 bases, and 19 bases lay in between. The CDR3 spans 14 residues. The V gene's germline CDR1 is MNHEY and CDR2 SMNVEV (reference sequence). The CDR3 loop reads CASSTREGFFPQYF. CDR3 nucleotide sequence: TGTGCCAGCAGTACCCGGGAAGGGTTCTTTCCGCAGTATTTT.

V is TRBV10-2 and J is TRBJ1-5; 9 nucleotides match TRBD1. J gave up 3 bases and V 5 bases, and 8 bases lay outside the gene matches. Germline V gives CDR1 WSHSY, CDR2 SAAADI. The CDR3 runs to 16 residues. Written as DNA, the CDR3 is TGCGCCAGCAGTATTACCGGGACAGGGCCCAATCAGCCCCAGCATTTT. Protein product: CASSITGTGPNQPQHF.

This rearrangement joins TRBV5-1 to TRBJ2-1; 9 bases are shared with TRBD1. This CDR3 has 15 amino acids. Unmatched junction bases numbered 4, after V lost 4 bases and J lost 2 bases. Looked up from germline, CDR1 is SGHRS and CDR2 is YFSETQ. In DNA form, the CDR3 reads TGCGCCAGCAGCAGGACAGGGGAGGCCTACAATGAGCAGTTCTTC. Residues: CASSRTGEAYNEQFF.

The DNA for the CDR3 is TGTGCCACCAGTGATCAGGATCAGCCCCAGCATTTT. Amino acids: CATSDQDQPQHF. The gene calls are TRBV24-1 and TRBJ1-5, with D hard to call. The CDR3 extends over 12 amino acids. CDR1 KGHDR and CDR2 SFDVKD come from the germline V gene. The ends were cut back, 3 bases at V and 5 bases at J, with 4 bases in the middle.

In its sample, this clone was seen a few times. This sequence joins TRBV9 and TRBJ2-3, with 10 bases identical to TRBD2. Germline V CDR1 and CDR2: SGDLS, YYNGEE. CDR3 length: 16 amino acids. J gave up 5 bases and V 0 bases, and 6 bases lay outside the gene matches. In DNA form, the CDR3 reads TGTGCCAGCAGCGTAGCTAGCGGGAGTGTGTTAGATACGCAGTATTTT. Protein: CASSVASGSVLDTQYF.

This clone was picked up one time. This chain joins TRBV10-3 and TRBJ2-7; D is possibly TRBD1 (6 bases). The V end was cut by 5 bases, the J end by 4 bases, with 9 bases between. Germline V gene lookup returns CDR1 ENHRY and CDR2 SYGVKD. The CDR3 totals 12 residues. CDR3 region: CAISNDRYEQYF. The CDR3 DNA is TGTGCCATCAGTAATGACAGGTACGAGCAGTACTTC.

J is TRBJ2-3 and V is TRBV6-5; a possible D gene is TRBD2 (6 bases). V lost 5 bases, J lost 8 bases, and 14 bases lay in between. CDR3 length: 13 amino acids. Germline CDR1 is MNHEY and CDR2 is SVGAGI. The CDR3 DNA sequence: TGTGCCAGCAGTCACCGATTGGGGGGTACGCAGTATTTT. It yields the protein CASSHRLGGTQYF.

This clone was detected once. This chain links TRBV28 with TRBJ2-5; D perhaps matches TRBD1 (5 bases). The germline CDR1 and CDR2 sequences are MDHEN and SYDVKM. V lost 8 bases and J 3 bases, leaving 19 bases between the germline ends. CDR3 length: 15 amino acids. The CDR3 is CASSNLGDLEETQYF. The CDR3 DNA sequence: TGTGCCAGCTCAAACTTAGGGGATCTGGAAGAGACCCAGTACTTC.

This sequence joins TRBV7-9 and TRBJ2-1; no clear D gene. Trimming took 2 bases from V and 5 from J, leaving 7 bases between them. Germline V gene sequence: CDR1 SEHNR, CDR2 FQNEAQ (reference sequence). This CDR3 spans 13 amino acids. CDR3 nucleotides: TGTGCCAGCAGCTTACCCGCGAACAATGAGCAGTTCTTC. It encodes CASSLPANNEQFF. Full variable domain (rest looked up from reference TRBV7-9 and TRBJ2-1): DTGVSQNPRHKITKRGQNVTFRCDPISEHNRLYWYRQTLGQGPEFLTYFQNEAQLEKSRLLSDRFSAERPKGSFSTLEIQRTEQGDSAMYLCASSLPANNEQFFGPGTRLTVL.

This rearrangement joins TRBV5-6 to TRBJ1-4, with 11 bases lining up with TRBD1. V gave up 2 bases and J gave up 7 bases; unmatched junction bases: 4. The CDR3 sequence is 15 residues long. Germline V gives CDR1 SGHDT, CDR2 YYEEEE. The CDR3, as DNA: TGTGCCAGCAGCTTACCGGGACAGGGGGGTGAAAAACTGTTTTTT. This encodes CASSLPGQGGEKLFF.